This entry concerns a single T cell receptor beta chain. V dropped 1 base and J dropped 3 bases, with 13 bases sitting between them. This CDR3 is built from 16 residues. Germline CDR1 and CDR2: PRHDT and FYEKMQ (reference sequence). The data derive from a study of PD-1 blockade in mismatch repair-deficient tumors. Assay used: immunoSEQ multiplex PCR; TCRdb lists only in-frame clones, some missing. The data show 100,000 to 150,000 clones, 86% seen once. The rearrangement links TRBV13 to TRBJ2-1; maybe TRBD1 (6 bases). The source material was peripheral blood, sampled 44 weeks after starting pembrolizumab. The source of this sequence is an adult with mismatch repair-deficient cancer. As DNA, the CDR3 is TGTGCCAGCAGCTTAGAAGCAGGGGCCCACTACAATGAGCAGTTCTTC. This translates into CASSLEAGAHYNEQFF.